This TCR beta chain was profiled in a study of T-cell memory formation after mild COVID-19. The CDR3 covers 16 residues. V dropped 3 bases and J dropped 5; count of bases not matched to a gene: 8. Germline CDR1 SNHLY, CDR2 FYNNEI. TCRdb fed the 5' RACE reads into MiXCR, producing one record per CDR3 protein. The sample contains roughly 600,000 distinct CDR3 sequences, roughly 18% of which appear only once. The rearrangement uses TRBV2 and TRBJ2-2, with TRBD2 matching 8 bases. Material: PBMCs or a T cell subset sorted from them (not recorded which). This receptor was obtained from an adult woman who had mild COVID-19 (a few samples of this study predate the infection). Cell type and time point are not known. In DNA form, the CDR3 reads TGTGCCAGCAGTGATGCGGGGGGAGCCAGGACCGGGGAGCTGTTTTTT. It yields the protein CASSDAGGARTGELFF.